This TCR beta chain was profiled in a study of cytomegalovirus exposure and HLA in healthy donors. The germline CDR1 and CDR2 sequences are PRHDT and FYEKMQ (reference sequence). The ends were cut back, 5 bases at V and 0 bases at J, with 18 bases in the middle. This CDR3 comprises 17 residues. Study conclusions and caveats: Presence/absence analyses took donor sequencing depth as roughly uniform. Cytomegalovirus association was assigned to some 160 TCR beta chains. Follow-up analysis seemed to connect common viral pathogens with several of the most significant clusters identified.

The PCR contained 60 Vbeta and 13 Jbeta primers. Data came from immunoSEQ multiplex PCR; TCRdb stores just in-frame clones and leaves some out. This table holds more than 120,000 clones, 80% found once. Remarks on this clone: Its specificity is not known.

Sequences were obtained from PBMCs. The V call is TRBV13, the J call TRBJ2-3; perhaps TRBD2 as D (6 bases). The source of this sequence is a woman aged 25-40 years in good health and CMV-seronegative. CDR3: CASSGGGALASTDTQYF. The CDR3 nucleotides are TGTGCCAGCAGCGGTGGCGGGGCCCTGGCTAGCACAGATACGCAGTATTTT.